This T cell receptor (beta chain) stems from a study of shared clonotypes between healthy human individuals. The study's findings and limits: The study sampled only blood, and tissue repertoires likely differ.

Concerning this clone itself: Its antigen is undetermined.

Replicate PCRs for sorted subsets used 200 ng DNA; this equaled some 30,000 T cell genomes. Assay: immunoSEQ multiplex PCR; the TCRdb copy retains only in-frame clones and omits some. The sample contains roughly 1,500,000 clones, around 98.5% of which appear only once. After removal of 1 base from V and 0 bases from J, the junction contained 7 bases not matched to a gene. The CDR3 totals 17 residues. Germline V gene lookup returns CDR1 SEHNR and CDR2 FQNEAQ (reference sequence). The chain links TRBV7-9 to TRBJ1-1; 8 nucleotides match TRBD1. The specimen was naive CD4+ T cells sorted from blood. Regarding subset: CD45RA+ positively selected. The sequence came from a man in his thirties or forties in good health. The DNA for the CDR3 is TGTGCCAGCAGCTTAGGCAGGGGGCTTGCTGTGAACACTGAAGCTTTCTTT. Protein product: CASSLGRGLAVNTEAFF.